The rows below give T cell receptor beta chains drawn from one sample of a study of blood T cell repertoires in COVID-19. TCRdb's table, derived via immunoSEQ multiplex PCR, lists solely in-frame clones and lacks some. This table holds roughly 97,000 clones, over 75% found once. The specimen sequenced was peripheral blood. The receptors shown here come from a human donor in a cohort sampled during active COVID-19. Each CDR3 is given with its conserved first and last residue. Expanded clones get a size class; other rows say once, few or many, or leave the size out.

TRBV7-3	.	TRBJ2-3	CASSLVPRVGTDTQYF
TRBV7-8	.	TRBJ1-2	CASSLMWGTGGRGYTF
TRBV11-3	.	TRBJ1-5	CASSLSFQTRFSQPQHF
TRBV28	.	TRBJ2-5	CASSFRGSQETQYF
TRBV15	.	TRBJ2-3	CATSRGTSGSPDTQYF
TRBV28	.	TRBJ2-1	CASSLGAGDPRRYEQFF
TRBV18	few	TRBJ1-5	CASSLTGSNQPQHF
TRBV6-5	.	TRBJ2-1	CASRVRGRQRNEQFF
TRBV7-8	.	TRBJ2-1	CASSLDHNPGNEQFF
TRBV6-2/TRBV6-3	once	TRBJ1-5	CASSYFPRDRLDQPQHF
TRBV4-3	.	TRBJ2-1	CASSQDSFYNEQFF
TRBV3-1/TRBV3-2	few	TRBJ1-6	CASSPRSGQANSPLHF
TRBV9	.	TRBJ2-7	CASSGSGGPFEQYF
TRBV19	once	TRBJ2-1	CASSTIHLAGGSNEQFF
TRBV7-9	.	TRBJ2-2	CASSSTQGPAFTGELFF
TRBV4-1	.	TRBJ2-7	CASSHTVRGESEQYF
TRBV29-1	.	TRBJ2-1	CSVSGTGLNNEQFF
TRBV5-6	.	TRBJ2-4	CASSAGTELLAKNIQYF
TRBV28	.	TRBJ2-3	CASSLVTTTDTQYF
TRBV3-1/TRBV3-2	.	TRBJ1-2	CASSFRDSYGYTF
TRBV6-5	.	TRBJ2-1	CASSYSQGVYNEQFF
TRBV5-6	.	TRBJ2-7	CASSLGLAGEQYF
TRBV3-1/TRBV3-2	.	TRBJ1-4	CASSPRTATNEKLFF
TRBV9	.	TRBJ2-3	CASSPGGTDTQYF
TRBV19	.	TRBJ2-2	CASSIGAREPNTGELFF
TRBV5-6	.	TRBJ1-2	CASSLVGTGFYGYTF
TRBV5-4	.	TRBJ2-2	CASSFLLLGGPGELFF
TRBV29-1	.	TRBJ2-1	CSVSGESSSYNEQFF
TRBV4-1	.	TRBJ2-1	CASSQDRLAGGGEFF
TRBV12-3/TRBV12-4	.	TRBJ2-3	CASSLGEGDTQYF
TRBV7-2	few	TRBJ2-2	CASSLGPGQGGGELFF
TRBV28	.	TRBJ2-1	CASRLENNEQFF
TRBV4-1	.	TRBJ2-3	CASSQTGQGARDTQYF
TRBV28	.	TRBJ1-2	CASGLDSF
TRBV6-5	.	TRBJ1-6	CASSRARDRASPLHF
TRBV13	.	TRBJ2-3	CASSSPSRGAGDTQYF
TRBV5-1	.	TRBJ2-3	CASSLPLAGGHVTDTQYF
TRBV4-3	once	TRBJ2-1	CASSQDWTGFYNEQFF
TRBV5-1	.	TRBJ1-2	CASPSNGGPSPVWMGYTF
TRBV6-2/TRBV6-3	.	TRBJ2-3	CASSSGRHTDTQYF
TRBV4-3	.	TRBJ2-3	CASSQTWTAPDTQYF
TRBV24-1	.	TRBJ1-1	CATSDLGRGTEAFF
TRBV7-8	.	TRBJ1-5	CASSPSRGNLLIYSNQPQHF
TRBV30	few	TRBJ1-2	CAYGQGGGYTF
TRBV30	.	TRBJ2-7	CAWSTFIRQGISYEQYF
TRBV4-2	.	TRBJ1-2	CASSQGGGALINYGYTF
TRBV5-1	once	TRBJ2-1	CASSFQGSGYNEQFF
TRBV11-1	.	TRBJ1-2	CASSFGTRTGYTF
TRBV4-2	.	TRBJ2-7	CASSPLTGSSYEQYF
TRBV6-1	.	TRBJ2-7	CASSEGTSLTVGAYEQYF
TRBV13	.	TRBJ2-7	CASSRAGGSSYEQYF
TRBV2	.	TRBJ2-7	CASSEAQGWEQYF
TRBV7-2	once	TRBJ2-1	CASSLSSPNEQFF